A selection of T cell receptor beta chains follows, all from one sample in a study of PD-1 blockade in classical Hodgkin lymphoma. The method was immunoSEQ multiplex PCR; TCRdb's version includes in-frame clones alone and lacks a portion of them. The table shows approximately 70,000 clones, with under 95% occurring only once. The sample here was peripheral blood mononuclear cells (PBMCs), taken at baseline. These receptors all come from a human donor with classical Hodgkin lymphoma. Both conserved end residues are part of each CDR3. Each record gives: clone size, D gene, J gene, V gene, CDR3 protein, CDR3 DNA. The D gene is left open where the match is weak. Expanded clones are given a class, and other clones once, few, many or no size at all.

clone_size: NA
d_call: NA
j_call: TRBJ2-1
v_call: TRBV6-4
cdr3_aa: CASSLLPSSYNEQFF
cdr3_nt: TGTGCCAGCAGCCTCCTACCGAGCTCCTACAATGAGCAGTTCTTC

clone_size: NA
d_call: TRBD1
j_call: TRBJ2-6
v_call: TRBV6-1
cdr3_aa: CASSAPGTGGSRANVLTF
cdr3_nt: TGTGCCAGCAGTGCCCCCGGGACAGGGGGTTCTCGGGCCAACGTCCTGACTTTC

clone_size: NA
d_call: NA
j_call: TRBJ2-1
v_call: TRBV5-4
cdr3_aa: CASSSTVPSQSRFF
cdr3_nt: TGTGCCAGCAGCTCGACCGTCCCCTCCCAAAGTAGGTTCTTC

clone_size: once
d_call: NA
j_call: TRBJ1-5
v_call: TRBV29-1
cdr3_aa: CSAATGHSNQPQHF
cdr3_nt: TGCAGCGCTGCGACAGGACATAGCAATCAGCCCCAGCATTTT

clone_size: NA
d_call: TRBD2
j_call: TRBJ2-3
v_call: TRBV5-6
cdr3_aa: CASRASGGGLGTQYF
cdr3_nt: TGTGCCAGCAGAGCTAGCGGGGGCGGGTTGGGTACGCAGTATTTT

clone_size: once
d_call: NA
j_call: TRBJ1-1
v_call: TRBV30
cdr3_aa: CAWSQMGNTEAFF
cdr3_nt: TGTGCCTGGAGTCAGATGGGGAACACTGAAGCTTTCTTT

clone_size: NA
d_call: NA
j_call: TRBJ2-7
v_call: TRBV2
cdr3_aa: CASSDPGVYEQYF
cdr3_nt: TGTGCCAGCAGTGACCCAGGGGTCTACGAGCAGTACTTC

clone_size: NA
d_call: TRBD2
j_call: TRBJ2-5
v_call: TRBV7-3
cdr3_aa: CASSSKATSGTPGPQETQYF
cdr3_nt: TGTGCCAGCAGCTCCAAAGCGACTAGCGGGACCCCGGGGCCTCAAGAGACCCAGTACTTC

clone_size: NA
d_call: NA
j_call: TRBJ2-1
v_call: TRBV30
cdr3_aa: CAWGAWSSYNEQFF
cdr3_nt: TGTGCCTGGGGGGCGTGGAGCTCCTACAATGAGCAGTTCTTC

clone_size: NA
d_call: NA
j_call: TRBJ2-3
v_call: TRBV30
cdr3_aa: CAWSVGTSTDTQYF
cdr3_nt: TGTGCCTGGAGTGTAGGGACTAGCACAGATACGCAGTATTTT

clone_size: NA
d_call: NA
j_call: TRBJ2-2
v_call: TRBV11-2
cdr3_aa: CASSPPGTDTGELFF
cdr3_nt: TGTGCCAGCAGCCCGCCCGGCACGGACACCGGGGAGCTGTTTTTT

clone_size: NA
d_call: TRBD1
j_call: TRBJ2-2
v_call: TRBV5-6
cdr3_aa: CASSLEGAVDTGELFF
cdr3_nt: TGTGCCAGCAGCTTAGAGGGGGCGGTGGACACCGGGGAGCTGTTTTTT

clone_size: NA
d_call: NA
j_call: TRBJ1-4
v_call: TRBV18
cdr3_aa: CASSPTGGGEKLFF
cdr3_nt: TGTGCCAGCTCGCCGACAGGTGGTGGTGAAAAACTGTTTTTT

clone_size: NA
d_call: TRBD2
j_call: TRBJ2-1
v_call: TRBV4-1
cdr3_aa: CASSQDPSGAASYNEQFF
cdr3_nt: TGCGCCAGCAGCCAAGATCCCAGCGGGGCCGCCTCCTACAATGAGCAGTTCTTC

clone_size: NA
d_call: NA
j_call: TRBJ2-3
v_call: TRBV30
cdr3_aa: CAWSRPGDSTDTQYF
cdr3_nt: TGTGCCTGGAGCAGACCGGGAGATAGCACAGATACGCAGTATTTT

clone_size: once
d_call: TRBD1
j_call: TRBJ2-5
v_call: TRBV7-2
cdr3_aa: CASSEYRTGGETQYF
cdr3_nt: TGTGCCAGCAGCGAGTACCGGACAGGGGGAGAGACCCAGTACTTC

clone_size: NA
d_call: NA
j_call: TRBJ2-4
v_call: TRBV27
cdr3_aa: CASRPGLAKNIQYF
cdr3_nt: TGTGCCAGCAGGCCGGGACTAGCCAAAAACATTCAGTACTTC

clone_size: NA
d_call: NA
j_call: TRBJ2-6
v_call: TRBV6-5
cdr3_aa: CASRTSGANVLTF
cdr3_nt: TGTGCCAGCAGAACCTCCGGGGCCAACGTCCTGACTTTC

clone_size: NA
d_call: TRBD2
j_call: TRBJ2-1
v_call: TRBV7-8
cdr3_aa: CASLPGGGAGGQFF
cdr3_nt: TGTGCCAGCCTCCCCGGCGGGGGGGCCGGGGGGCAGTTCTTC

clone_size: NA
d_call: TRBD1
j_call: TRBJ1-1
v_call: TRBV30
cdr3_aa: CAWTWTGKGDTEAFF
cdr3_nt: TGTGCCTGGACCTGGACAGGTAAAGGGGACACTGAAGCTTTCTTT

clone_size: NA
d_call: NA
j_call: TRBJ1-1
v_call: TRBV29-1
cdr3_aa: CSALGGATEAFF
cdr3_nt: TGCAGCGCCCTAGGGGGGGCCACTGAAGCTTTCTTT

clone_size: NA
d_call: NA
j_call: TRBJ2-3
v_call: TRBV7-7
cdr3_aa: CASSLGVTGADTQYF
cdr3_nt: TGTGCCAGCAGCTTAGGCGTCACGGGGGCAGATACGCAGTATTTT

clone_size: NA
d_call: NA
j_call: TRBJ1-4
v_call: TRBV10-3
cdr3_aa: CAISSTRQADNEKLFF
cdr3_nt: TGTGCCATCAGTTCTACTAGACAGGCAGATAATGAAAAACTGTTTTTT

clone_size: NA
d_call: NA
j_call: TRBJ1-5
v_call: TRBV5-6
cdr3_aa: CASSLAKGGNQPQHF
cdr3_nt: TGTGCCAGCAGCTTGGCGAAGGGGGGGAATCAGCCCCAGCATTTT

clone_size: NA
d_call: NA
j_call: TRBJ2-3
v_call: TRBV5-1
cdr3_aa: CASSFVAEDTQYF
cdr3_nt: TGCGCCAGCAGCTTCGTTGCGGAAGATACGCAGTATTTT

clone_size: NA
d_call: NA
j_call: TRBJ2-7
v_call: TRBV7-9
cdr3_aa: CASSLVVGAYEQYF
cdr3_nt: TGTGCCAGCAGCTTAGTCGTTGGGGCCTACGAGCAGTACTTC

clone_size: NA
d_call: NA
j_call: TRBJ2-7
v_call: TRBV28
cdr3_aa: CASATPGGSYEQYF
cdr3_nt: TGTGCCAGCGCCACGCCGGGCGGCTCCTACGAGCAGTACTTC

clone_size: once
d_call: NA
j_call: TRBJ2-3
v_call: TRBV2
cdr3_aa: CASCQDADTQYF
cdr3_nt: TGTGCCAGCTGCCAGGACGCAGATACGCAGTATTTT

clone_size: NA
d_call: NA
j_call: TRBJ2-7
v_call: TRBV2
cdr3_aa: CASYAGTSAYEQYF
cdr3_nt: TGTGCCAGCTACGCTGGGACGTCGGCCTACGAGCAGTACTTC

clone_size: NA
d_call: NA
j_call: TRBJ1-4
v_call: TRBV5-6
cdr3_aa: CASSLNRVTNEKLFF
cdr3_nt: TGTGCCAGCAGCCTCAACAGGGTAACTAATGAAAAACTGTTTTTT

clone_size: NA
d_call: TRBD1
j_call: TRBJ2-1
v_call: TRBV2
cdr3_aa: CASRTGTGVNSYNEQFF
cdr3_nt: TGTGCCAGCAGAACCGGGACAGGTGTGAACTCCTACAATGAGCAGTTCTTC

clone_size: few
d_call: TRBD2
j_call: TRBJ2-3
v_call: TRBV7-3
cdr3_aa: CASSLGLAVDTQYF
cdr3_nt: TGTGCCAGCAGCCTTGGACTAGCAGTAGATACGCAGTATTTT

clone_size: NA
d_call: TRBD1
j_call: TRBJ2-2
v_call: TRBV6-5
cdr3_aa: CASSHIQGATGELFF
cdr3_nt: TGTGCCAGCAGTCACATCCAGGGGGCAACCGGGGAGCTGTTTTTT

clone_size: NA
d_call: NA
j_call: TRBJ2-6
v_call: TRBV4-2
cdr3_aa: CASSQEEDSWANVLTF
cdr3_nt: TGTGCCAGCAGCCAGGAAGAAGACAGTTGGGCCAACGTCCTGACTTTC

clone_size: NA
d_call: TRBD1
j_call: TRBJ1-4
v_call: TRBV2
cdr3_aa: CASSPGQGSTNEKLFF
cdr3_nt: TGTGCCAGCAGTCCCGGACAGGGGTCGACTAATGAAAAACTGTTTTTT

clone_size: NA
d_call: TRBD2
j_call: TRBJ2-7
v_call: TRBV30
cdr3_aa: CAWSRKGLVVSYEQYF
cdr3_nt: TGTGCCTGGAGTAGGAAGGGACTAGTCGTCTCCTACGAGCAGTACTTC

clone_size: NA
d_call: NA
j_call: TRBJ2-4
v_call: TRBV27
cdr3_aa: CASREGLPPLTKNIQYF
cdr3_nt: TGTGCCAGCAGAGAGGGACTTCCTCCCCTGACCAAAAACATTCAGTACTTC

clone_size: NA
d_call: NA
j_call: TRBJ2-1
v_call: TRBV28
cdr3_aa: CASSLGVNEQFF
cdr3_nt: TGTGCCAGCAGTTTAGGGGTCAATGAGCAGTTCTTC

clone_size: NA
d_call: NA
j_call: TRBJ2-7
v_call: TRBV19
cdr3_aa: CASSSGTYYEQYF
cdr3_nt: TGTGCCAGTAGTAGCGGGACCTACTACGAGCAGTACTTC

clone_size: NA
d_call: TRBD1
j_call: TRBJ1-1
v_call: TRBV5-5
cdr3_aa: CASSRTGLNLDTEAFF
cdr3_nt: TGTGCCAGCAGCCGGACAGGGTTGAACTTGGACACTGAAGCTTTCTTT

clone_size: once
d_call: NA
j_call: TRBJ1-2
v_call: TRBV11-1
cdr3_aa: CASSFYGYTF
cdr3_nt: TGTGCCAGCAGCTTCTATGGCTACACCTTC

clone_size: NA
d_call: TRBD1
j_call: TRBJ2-2
v_call: TRBV28
cdr3_aa: CASSLGTGVNTGELFF
cdr3_nt: TGTGCCAGCAGTTTGGGGACAGGGGTAAACACCGGGGAGCTGTTTTTT

clone_size: once
d_call: TRBD1
j_call: TRBJ2-5
v_call: TRBV30
cdr3_aa: CAWSIGTGGQETQYF
cdr3_nt: TGTGCCTGGAGTATTGGGACAGGGGGACAGGAGACCCAGTACTTC

clone_size: NA
d_call: NA
j_call: TRBJ2-7
v_call: TRBV7-9
cdr3_aa: CASSKPGSQPYEQYF
cdr3_nt: TGTGCCAGCAGCAAACCGGGATCTCAGCCCTACGAGCAGTACTTC

clone_size: NA
d_call: NA
j_call: TRBJ2-2
v_call: TRBV10-3
cdr3_aa: CAISDIGTGELFF
cdr3_nt: TGTGCCATCAGTGATATAGGGACCGGGGAGCTGTTTTTT

clone_size: NA
d_call: TRBD1
j_call: TRBJ1-2
v_call: TRBV6-6
cdr3_aa: CASRGQGLANYGYTF
cdr3_nt: TGTGCCAGCAGGGGACAGGGACTAGCTAACTATGGCTACACCTTC

clone_size: once
d_call: NA
j_call: TRBJ1-3
v_call: TRBV11-3
cdr3_aa: CAARTLGCSGNTIYF
cdr3_nt: TGTGCCGCCCGAACGTTAGGGTGCTCTGGAAACACCATATATTTT

clone_size: once
d_call: TRBD1
j_call: TRBJ2-2
v_call: TRBV2
cdr3_aa: CASKGASDRTTGELFF
cdr3_nt: TGTGCCAGCAAGGGGGCCTCGGACAGGACGACCGGGGAGCTGTTTTTT

clone_size: NA
d_call: TRBD1
j_call: TRBJ1-6
v_call: TRBV7-9
cdr3_aa: CASSLSYGTGIQSPLHF
cdr3_nt: TGTGCCAGCAGCTTAAGTTACGGGACAGGGATACAGTCACCCCTCCACTTT

clone_size: NA
d_call: NA
j_call: TRBJ2-1
v_call: TRBV7-9
cdr3_aa: CASSSRDSSTYNEQFF
cdr3_nt: TGTGCCAGCAGCTCTAGGGACTCCTCTACCTACAATGAGCAGTTCTTC

clone_size: few
d_call: NA
j_call: TRBJ2-5
v_call: TRBV15
cdr3_aa: CATSRDLGVTQTQYF
cdr3_nt: TGTGCCACCAGCAGAGATCTTGGGGTGACGCAGACCCAGTACTTC

clone_size: NA
d_call: NA
j_call: TRBJ1-4
v_call: TRBV9
cdr3_aa: CASSDGPGESEKLFF
cdr3_nt: TGTGCCAGCAGCGACGGTCCCGGGGAGTCAGAAAAACTGTTTTTT

clone_size: once
d_call: NA
j_call: TRBJ1-3
v_call: TRBV6-1
cdr3_aa: CASSEAHGLPRIVNTIYF
cdr3_nt: TGTGCCAGCAGTGAAGCGCACGGGCTGCCACGGATAGTAAACACCATATATTTT